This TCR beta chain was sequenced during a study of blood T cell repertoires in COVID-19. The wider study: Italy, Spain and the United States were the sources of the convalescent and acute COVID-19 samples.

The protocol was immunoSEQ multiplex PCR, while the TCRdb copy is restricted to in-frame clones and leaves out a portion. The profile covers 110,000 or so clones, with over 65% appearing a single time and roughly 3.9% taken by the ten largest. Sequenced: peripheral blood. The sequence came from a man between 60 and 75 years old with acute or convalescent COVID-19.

The DNA of the CDR3 is TGTGCCAGCAGCCTCCGGGACAGGGTTGGCGGGGAGCTGTTTTTT. Its protein product is CASSLRDRVGGELFF. This chain uses TRBV7-3 with TRBJ2-2; TRBD1 agrees at 9 bases. Germline-derived CDR1 and CDR2 are SGHTA and FQGTGA. This CDR3 has 15 residues. V gave up 5 bases and J gave up 7 bases; unmatched junction bases: 8.